The clone carrying this TCR beta chain was seen a single time. The antigen is unknown. V was clipped by 7 bases and J by 6 bases, with 10 bases between them. The CDR3 spans 12 residues. Germline CDR1 reads MGHDK; CDR2 reads SYGVNS. The sample belongs to a study of T cell repertoires in cytomegalovirus infection. About the research overall: It was recently identified HLA-C-restricted and well-studied HLA-B-restricted CMV epitopes that the study used. TCR beta signatures that were public indicated CMV infection and matching HLA type.

Findings and limits, study-wide: CMV-specific TCR beta clonotypes restricted by HLA-C dominated the ex vivo response. The cumulative frequency of public TCR beta families distinguished individuals who carried CMV together with the relevant HLA.

TCRdb analysed the reads with MiXCR anew, one entry per CDR3 protein. Among 700,000 to 850,000 distinct CDR3 sequences listed, 30% to 35% were seen once. The chain carries TRBV25-1 and TRBJ2-1, with D uncertain. This clonotype originated in a human donor in good health (CMV status not recorded). Some clones in this sample may be carry-over from other donors' samples. This sample comprised cultured CD8+ T cells from PBMCs, obtained from culture after CMV antigen stimulation. The chain's CDR3 is CASTFSGNEQFF. CDR3 in DNA: TGTGCCAGCACCTTCAGTGGCAATGAGCAGTTCTTC.